These 7 T cell receptor beta chains were sequenced from one sample in a study of technical replicates of blood from several donors. Generated by immunoSEQ multiplex PCR, the TCRdb table keeps only in-frame clones and is missing some. This table holds around 83,000 clones, 94% found once. Sequenced sample: T cells isolated from PBMCs. These receptors originate from a human donor in good health.

This clone was detected once. V and J are TRBV7-8 and TRBJ1-2; D unresolved. The CDR3 loop spans 16 amino acids. The V end lost 0 bases, the J end lost 6 bases, and 17 bases lay between the germline ends. Germline V gives CDR1 SGHVS, CDR2 FQNEAQ. The CDR3 here is CASSLAYTGESDGYTF. As DNA, the CDR3 is TGTGCCAGCAGCTTAGCGTATACGGGAGAATCCGATGGCTACACCTTC.

The chain recombines TRBV5-1 with TRBJ2-5; 9 positions match TRBD1. The CDR3 contains 14 residues. The J segment lost 7 bases and the V segment lost 4 bases, leaving 8 bases of the junction unmatched. Germline V gene sequence: CDR1 SGHRS, CDR2 YFSETQ. DNA of the CDR3: TGCGCCAGCAGCGAAACAGGGGGCTCGGGGACCCAGTACTTC. This encodes CASSETGGSGTQYF.

The genes are TRBV4-1 and TRBJ2-3; D is unclear. Trimming pared 4 bases from V and 0 bases from J, leaving 14 bases between. The CDR3 is made up of 16 amino acids. Germline loops: CDR1 MGHRA, CDR2 YSYEKL. Here the CDR3 DNA reads TGCGCCAGCAGCCCCTTGCCAGGCGCCAGCACAGATACGCAGTATTTT. Its translation: CASSPLPGASTDTQYF.

This clone has only one observation. The chain uses TRBV2 and TRBJ1-2, with 8 nucleotides matching TRBD1. CDR3 length: 14 residues. Per germline, CDR1 SNHLY and CDR2 FYNNEI. Trimming removed 4 bases from V and 6 bases from J; junction bases left unmatched: 7. CDR3 loop: CASSVAGGGDGYTF. The CDR3 DNA reads as TGTGCCAGCAGTGTCGCAGGGGGCGGGGATGGCTACACCTTC.

The chain has TRBV7-8 and TRBJ1-5, with no clear D. Germline CDR1 reads SGHVS; CDR2 reads FQNEAQ. The CDR3 sequence is 16 residues long. The V gene lost 5 bases and the J gene lost 0 bases, with 14 bases spanning the gap. The CDR3 region has the DNA TGTGCCAGCAGCACACGTGGAGGCGATAGCAATCAGCCCCAGCATTTT. Amino acid sequence: CASSTRGGDSNQPQHF.

The chain links TRBV29-1 to TRBJ2-7, with TRBD1 matching over 9 bases. Germline lookup yields CDR1 SQVTM and CDR2 ANQGSEA. The CDR3 is 15 residues long. Germline trimming cut 6 bases from V and 2 bases from J; bases unmatched to any gene: 11. CDR3: CSVAFPGTGPYEQYF. CDR3 nucleotide sequence: TGCAGCGTAGCCTTTCCTGGGACAGGGCCCTACGAGCAGTACTTC.

V is TRBV4-2 and J is TRBJ2-1; TRBD1 matches at 8 bases. Per the germline V gene, CDR1 is LGHNA and CDR2 is YNFKEQ. The CDR3 has 16 residues. Trimming removed 3 bases from V and 2 bases from J; junction bases left unmatched: 6. Here the CDR3 reads CASSQVDRGPYNEQFF. DNA for the CDR3: TGTGCCAGCAGCCAGGTAGACAGGGGACCCTACAATGAGCAGTTCTTC.